This T cell receptor beta chain emerged from a study of blood T cell repertoires in COVID-19. About the study: Sites across the United States, Italy and Spain contributed samples from acute and convalescent COVID-19. Sources were T cells, B-cell-depleted T cells, or PBMCs; the material itself was cDNA or gDNA.

Seattle participants joined during active infection and were tracked over time. Source study methods: Amplification of reference gene primers provided the estimated nucleated cell counts. Data came from immunoSEQ multiplex PCR; TCRdb stores just in-frame clones and leaves some out. That table furnishes V, J and clone size, whereas the DNA furnished D and trimming. The repertoire has about 170,000 clones, roughly 93% of them found once; the top ten carry about 4.9%. This receptor was obtained from a man aged 18 to 30 with COVID-19, enrolled during active disease. The specimen sequenced was peripheral blood.

The CDR3 is CASSLRGFPYEQYF. In DNA, the CDR3 is TGTGCCAGCAGCCTCCGCGGGTTTCCCTACGAGCAGTACTTC. The V call is TRBV7-2, the J call TRBJ2-7; D is possibly TRBD2 (5 bases). This CDR3 is built from 14 residues. Trimming left V 5 bases short and J 2 bases short, with 13 bases between. Germline V CDR1 and CDR2: SGHTA, FQGNSA.